A selection of T cell receptor beta chains follows, all from one sample in a study of identical twins. TCRdb used MiXCR to reprocess the 5' RACE reads, holding one entry per CDR3 protein. The sample holds about 220,000 distinct CDR3 sequences, over 5.5% seen once. The same data also contributed to another study, on T cells expressing NK-cell markers.

Material: CD8+ T cells sorted from blood. Every receptor here comes from a woman between 18 and 29 years old in good health. The CDR3 runs from the conserved cysteine through the conserved F or W. For some rows the clone size is stated as once, few or many, or as a class when expanded; others skip it.

V	J	size	CDR3
TRBV7-6	TRBJ1-4	-	CASGGQRAEVEKLFF
TRBV27	TRBJ2-7	many	CASSYAGSYEQYF
TRBV7-9	TRBJ2-5	few	CASSLEGQQETQYF
TRBV30	TRBJ1-1	-	CAWSDETGPTEAFF
TRBV7-9	TRBJ2-3	once	CASSLSGLAGDRTDTQYF
TRBV24-1	TRBJ2-3	-	CATSDQGVAQYF
TRBV5-6	TRBJ2-7	many	CASSPGQGLWEQYF
TRBV10-3	TRBJ2-1	many	CAIREPDSYNEQFF
TRBV6-1	TRBJ1-2	few	CASSDSGGMFGYTF
TRBV11-2	TRBJ1-2	many	CASSLGKGNPGYTF
TRBV11-2	TRBJ2-1	-	CASSGDYGPYNEQFF
TRBV9	TRBJ2-7	many	CASSVDNYEQYF
TRBV5-1	TRBJ1-1	-	CASSLPKPGTGPEAFF
TRBV4-3	TRBJ1-1	few	CASSQFLNTEAFF
TRBV4-3	TRBJ2-7	few	CASSPRTGAYTYEQYF
TRBV19	TRBJ1-2	few	CASSAYGYTF
TRBV15	TRBJ2-2	many	CATSEDTGTGELFF
TRBV2	TRBJ2-7	few	CASSPSRSTGPEGSEQYF
TRBV4-1	TRBJ2-2	few	CASSQGQGELFF
TRBV24-1	TRBJ2-2	-	CATSDSSRMNTGELFF
TRBV27	TRBJ2-1	-	CASSLGTSVGNEQFF
TRBV27	TRBJ2-4	few	CASRNRDSKDWF
TRBV6-6	TRBJ2-7	-	CASSSRAGYEQYF
TRBV9	TRBJ2-4	-	CASSGTGTRDIQYF